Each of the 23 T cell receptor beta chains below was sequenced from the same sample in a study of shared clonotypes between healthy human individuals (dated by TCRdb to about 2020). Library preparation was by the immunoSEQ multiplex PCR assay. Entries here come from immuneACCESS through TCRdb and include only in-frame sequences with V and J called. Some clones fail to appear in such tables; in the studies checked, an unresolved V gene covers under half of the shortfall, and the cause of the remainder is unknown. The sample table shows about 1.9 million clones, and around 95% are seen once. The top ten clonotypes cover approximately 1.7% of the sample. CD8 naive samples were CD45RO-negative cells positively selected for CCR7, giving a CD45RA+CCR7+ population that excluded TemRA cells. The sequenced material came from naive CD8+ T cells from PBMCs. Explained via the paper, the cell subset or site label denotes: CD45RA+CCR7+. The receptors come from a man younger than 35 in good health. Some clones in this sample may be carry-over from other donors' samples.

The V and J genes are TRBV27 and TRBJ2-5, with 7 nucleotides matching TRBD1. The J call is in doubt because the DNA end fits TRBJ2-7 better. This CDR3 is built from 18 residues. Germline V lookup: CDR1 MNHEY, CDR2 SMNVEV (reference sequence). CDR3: CASSLAVPGTETSYEQYF. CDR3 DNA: TGTGCCAGCAGTTTGGCGGTACCGGGGACAGAGACCTCCTACGAGCAGTACTTC.

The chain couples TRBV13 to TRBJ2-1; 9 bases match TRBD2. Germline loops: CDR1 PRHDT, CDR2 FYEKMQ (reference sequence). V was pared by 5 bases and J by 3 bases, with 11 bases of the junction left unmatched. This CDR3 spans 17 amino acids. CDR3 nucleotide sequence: TGTGCCAGCAGCCTCCGAGGCGCTAGCGGGAACTACAATGAGCAGTTCTTC. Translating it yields CASSLRGASGNYNEQFF.

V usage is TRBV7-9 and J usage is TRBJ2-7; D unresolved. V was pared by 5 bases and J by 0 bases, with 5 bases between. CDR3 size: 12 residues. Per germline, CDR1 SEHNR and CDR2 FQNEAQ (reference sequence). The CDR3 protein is CASSDDSYEQYF. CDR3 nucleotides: TGTGCCAGCAGCGACGACTCCTACGAGCAGTACTTC.

CDR3 sequence reads: CASSEDGAGGLQETQYF. DNA for the CDR3: TGTGCCAGCAGTGAAGATGGAGCGGGCGGACTTCAAGAGACCCAGTACTTC. The chain joins TRBV2 to TRBJ2-5; tentative D call: TRBD2 (6 bases). Germline assignment: CDR1 SNHLY and CDR2 FYNNEI. The length of the CDR3 is 17 residues. The V gene lost 1 base and the J gene lost 2 bases, with 17 bases spanning the gap.

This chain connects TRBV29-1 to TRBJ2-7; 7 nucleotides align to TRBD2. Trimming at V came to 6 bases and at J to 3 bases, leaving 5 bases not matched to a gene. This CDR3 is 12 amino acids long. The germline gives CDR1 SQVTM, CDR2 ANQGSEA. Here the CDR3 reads CSVLAENYEQYF. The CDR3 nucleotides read TGCAGCGTGCTAGCGGAGAACTACGAGCAGTACTTC.

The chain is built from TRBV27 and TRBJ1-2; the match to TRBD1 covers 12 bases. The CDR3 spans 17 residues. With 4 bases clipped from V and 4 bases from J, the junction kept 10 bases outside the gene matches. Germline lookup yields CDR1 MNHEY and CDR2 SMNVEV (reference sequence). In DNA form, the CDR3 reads TGTGCCAGCAGTTCCCGGGACAGGGGGCAAGTTGGCTATGGCTACACCTTC. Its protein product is CASSSRDRGQVGYGYTF.

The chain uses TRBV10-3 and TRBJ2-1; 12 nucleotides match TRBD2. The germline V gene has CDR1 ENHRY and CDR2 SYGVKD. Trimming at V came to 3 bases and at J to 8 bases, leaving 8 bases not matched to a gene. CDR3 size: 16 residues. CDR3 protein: CAISDRTSGIGHEQFF. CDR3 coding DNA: TGTGCCATCAGTGACCGGACTAGCGGGATAGGGCATGAGCAGTTCTTC.

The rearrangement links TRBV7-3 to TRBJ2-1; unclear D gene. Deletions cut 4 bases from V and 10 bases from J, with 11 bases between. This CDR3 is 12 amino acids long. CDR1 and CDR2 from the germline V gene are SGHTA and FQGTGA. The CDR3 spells CASSSTLSEQFF. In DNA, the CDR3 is TGTGCCAGCAGCTCAACCTTATCGGAGCAGTTCTTC.

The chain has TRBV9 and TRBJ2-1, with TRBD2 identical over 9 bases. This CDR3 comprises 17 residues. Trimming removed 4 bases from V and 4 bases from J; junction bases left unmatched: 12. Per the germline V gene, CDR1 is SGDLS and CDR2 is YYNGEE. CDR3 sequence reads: CASSQHQITSGYNEQFF. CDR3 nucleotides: TGTGCCAGCAGCCAACACCAGATAACTAGCGGGTACAATGAGCAGTTCTTC. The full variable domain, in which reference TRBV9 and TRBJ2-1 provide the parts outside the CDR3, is DSGVTQTPKHLITATGQRVTLRCSPRSGDLSVYWYQQSLDQGLQFLIQYYNGEERAKGNILERFSAQQFPDLHSELNLSSLELGDSALYFCASSQHQITSGYNEQFFGPGTRLTVL.

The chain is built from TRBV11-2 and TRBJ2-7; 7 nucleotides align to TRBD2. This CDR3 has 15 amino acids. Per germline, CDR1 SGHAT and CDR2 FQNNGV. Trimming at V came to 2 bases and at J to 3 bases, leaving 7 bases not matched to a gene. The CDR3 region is CASSLSVPGGYEQYF. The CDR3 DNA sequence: TGTGCCAGCAGCTTATCCGTCCCGGGGGGCTACGAGCAGTACTTC.

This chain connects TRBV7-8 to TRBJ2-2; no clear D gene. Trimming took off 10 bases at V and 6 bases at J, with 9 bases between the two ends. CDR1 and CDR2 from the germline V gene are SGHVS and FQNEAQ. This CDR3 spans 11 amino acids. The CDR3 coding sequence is TGTGCCACCCGGTGGGCCGGGGAGCTGTTTTTT. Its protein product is CATRWAGELFF.

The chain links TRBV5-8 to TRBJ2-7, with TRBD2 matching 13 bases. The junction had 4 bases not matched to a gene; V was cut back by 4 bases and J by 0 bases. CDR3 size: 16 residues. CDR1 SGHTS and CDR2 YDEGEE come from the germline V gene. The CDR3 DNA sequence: TGTGCCAGCAGCCCCCGGACTAGCGGGGGCTCCTACGAGCAGTACTTC. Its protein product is CASSPRTSGGSYEQYF.

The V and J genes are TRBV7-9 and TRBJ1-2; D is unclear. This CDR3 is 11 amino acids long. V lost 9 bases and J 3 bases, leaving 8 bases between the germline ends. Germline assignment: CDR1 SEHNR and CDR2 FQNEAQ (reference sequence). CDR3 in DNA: TGTGCCAGTACGACGGACTATGGCTACACCTTC. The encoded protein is CASTTDYGYTF.

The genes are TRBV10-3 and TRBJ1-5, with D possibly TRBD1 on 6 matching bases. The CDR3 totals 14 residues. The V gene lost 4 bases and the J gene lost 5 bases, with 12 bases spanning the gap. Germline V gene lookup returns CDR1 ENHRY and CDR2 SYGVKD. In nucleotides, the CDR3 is TGTGCCATCAGTGTCGGGGGGCCGGATCAGCCCCAGCATTTT. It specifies CAISVGGPDQPQHF.

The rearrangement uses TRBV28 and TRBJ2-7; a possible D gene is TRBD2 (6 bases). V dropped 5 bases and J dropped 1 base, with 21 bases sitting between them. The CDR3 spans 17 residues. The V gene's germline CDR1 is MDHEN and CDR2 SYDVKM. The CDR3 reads CASSGGAVATISYEQYF. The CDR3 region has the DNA TGTGCCAGCAGTGGAGGGGCGGTCGCTACCATTTCCTACGAGCAGTACTTC.

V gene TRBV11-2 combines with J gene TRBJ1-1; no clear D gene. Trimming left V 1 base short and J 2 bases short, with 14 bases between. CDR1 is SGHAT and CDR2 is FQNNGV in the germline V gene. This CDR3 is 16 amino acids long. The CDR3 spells CASSLGPGRLNTEAFF. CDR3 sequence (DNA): TGTGCCAGCAGCTTAGGGCCGGGCCGGCTAAACACTGAAGCTTTCTTT.

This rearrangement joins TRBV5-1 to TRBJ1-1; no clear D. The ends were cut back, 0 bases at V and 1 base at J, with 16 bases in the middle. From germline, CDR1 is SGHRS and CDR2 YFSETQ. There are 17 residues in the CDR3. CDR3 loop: CASSLVAPREGNTEAFF. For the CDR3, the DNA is TGCGCCAGCAGCTTGGTGGCGCCCAGAGAGGGGAACACTGAAGCTTTCTTT.

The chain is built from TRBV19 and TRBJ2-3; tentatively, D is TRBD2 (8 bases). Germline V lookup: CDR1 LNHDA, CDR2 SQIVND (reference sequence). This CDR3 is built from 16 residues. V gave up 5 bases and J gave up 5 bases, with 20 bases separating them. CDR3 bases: TGTGCCAGTAGTGGGGACAGCTCCCTAGCGGGAGATACGCAGTATTTT. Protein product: CASSGDSSLAGDTQYF.

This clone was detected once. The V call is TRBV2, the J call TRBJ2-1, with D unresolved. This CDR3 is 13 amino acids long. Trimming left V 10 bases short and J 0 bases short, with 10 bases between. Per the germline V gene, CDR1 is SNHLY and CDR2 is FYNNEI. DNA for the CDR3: TGTGCCACCCGTTTACGCTCCTACAATGAGCAGTTCTTC. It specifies CATRLRSYNEQFF.

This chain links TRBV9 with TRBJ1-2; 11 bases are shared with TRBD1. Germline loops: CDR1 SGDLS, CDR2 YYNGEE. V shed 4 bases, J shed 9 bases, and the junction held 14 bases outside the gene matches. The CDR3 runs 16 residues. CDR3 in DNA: TGTGCCAGCAGCAGACCGGACAGGGGGCCCTCCCTAAGCTACACCTTC. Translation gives CASSRPDRGPSLSYTF.

The CDR3 spells CSVGSGRAFYEQYF. The DNA of the CDR3 is TGCAGCGTTGGTTCGGGCAGGGCTTTCTACGAGCAGTACTTC. The rearrangement uses TRBV29-1 and TRBJ2-7, with TRBD1 as a possible D gene (5 bases). This CDR3 is built from 14 residues. V was shortened by 4 bases and J by 3 bases, with 16 bases between the two germline ends. Germline CDR1 reads SQVTM; CDR2 reads ANQGSEA.

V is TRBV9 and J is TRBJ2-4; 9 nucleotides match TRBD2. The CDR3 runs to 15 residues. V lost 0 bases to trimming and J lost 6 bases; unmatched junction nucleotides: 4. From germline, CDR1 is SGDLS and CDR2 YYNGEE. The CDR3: CASSVGGRVANIQYF. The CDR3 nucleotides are TGTGCCAGCAGCGTAGGCGGGAGGGTGGCAAACATTCAGTACTTC.

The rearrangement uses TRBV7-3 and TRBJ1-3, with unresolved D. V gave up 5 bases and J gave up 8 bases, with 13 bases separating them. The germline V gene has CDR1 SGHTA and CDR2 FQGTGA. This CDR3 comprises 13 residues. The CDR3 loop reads CASSPARGDTIYF. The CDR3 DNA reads TGTGCCAGCAGCCCCGCACGGGGTGACACCATATATTTT.